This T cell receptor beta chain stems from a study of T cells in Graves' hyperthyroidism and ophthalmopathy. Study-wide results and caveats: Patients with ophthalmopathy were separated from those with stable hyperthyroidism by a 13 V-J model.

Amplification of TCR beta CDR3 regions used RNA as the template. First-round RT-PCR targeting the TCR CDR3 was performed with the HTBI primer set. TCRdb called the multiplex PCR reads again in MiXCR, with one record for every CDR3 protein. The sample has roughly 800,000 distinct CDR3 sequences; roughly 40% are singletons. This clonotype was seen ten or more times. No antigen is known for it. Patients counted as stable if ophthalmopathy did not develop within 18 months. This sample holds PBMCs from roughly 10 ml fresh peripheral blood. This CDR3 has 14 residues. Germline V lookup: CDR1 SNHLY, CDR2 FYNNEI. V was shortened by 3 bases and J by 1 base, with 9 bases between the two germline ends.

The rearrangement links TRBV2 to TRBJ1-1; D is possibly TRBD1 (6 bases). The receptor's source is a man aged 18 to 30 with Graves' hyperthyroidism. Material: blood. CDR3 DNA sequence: TGTGCCAGCAGTGACCCAGGGGAGAACACTGAAGCTTTCTTT. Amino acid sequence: CASSDPGENTEAFF. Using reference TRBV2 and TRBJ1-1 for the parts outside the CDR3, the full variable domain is EPEVTQTPSHQVTQMGQEVILRCVPISNHLYFYWYRQILGQKVEFLVSFYNNEISEKSEIFDDQFSVERPDGSNFTLKIRSTKLEDSAMYFCASSDPGENTEAFFGQGTRLTVV.